This TCR beta chain originates from a study of blood T cell repertoires in COVID-19. Study information: Some COVID-19 samples were acute and others convalescent; all came from the United States, Italy and Spain. Sources were T cells, B-cell-depleted T cells, or PBMCs; the material itself was cDNA or gDNA.

The CDR3 is 16 residues long. CDR1 LGHNT and CDR2 FRNRAP come from the germline V gene. Trimming removed 3 bases at V and 1 base at J, with 15 bases between. This clone appeared a few times. Repertoires were generated with immunoSEQ multiplex PCR, while TCRdb's copy carries only in-frame clones and drops some. Found here are around 140,000 clones, around 83% of them singletons; the top ten hold more than 8.5%. Sequencing was performed on peripheral blood. This chain uses TRBV12-5 with TRBJ1-1; TRBD1 is a possible D gene (6 bases). The source is a man aged 55-75 years with active or convalescent COVID-19. The CDR3 region has the DNA TGTGCTAGTGGTTTAGGATCAGGACAGACGAACACTGAAGCTTTCTTT. Protein product: CASGLGSGQTNTEAFF. The full variable domain, rest sourced from reference TRBV12-5 and TRBJ1-1, is DARVTQTPRHKVTEMGQEVTMRCQPILGHNTVFWYRQTMMQGLELLAYFRNRAPLDDSGMPKDRFSAEMPDATLATLKIQPSEPRDSAVYFCASGLGSGQTNTEAFFGQGTRLTVV.